The 6 T cell receptor beta chains below all came from one sample that was sequenced in a study of regulatory T cells in long-lasting Graves disease. To make TCR beta libraries, researchers used iRepertoire HTBI primers and Arm-PCR of CDR3 regions. TCRdb re-called the multiplex PCR reads through MiXCR, storing one row per CDR3 protein. This table has some 600,000 distinct CDR3 sequences, 16% appearing once. Time point noted: newly diagnosed GD, antithyroid drugs for less than 3 months. With RNA extracted from PBMCs as input, the TCR library was made. A further study also used this sample, focusing on T cells in Graves' hyperthyroidism and ophthalmopathy.

This specimen consisted of peripheral blood mononuclear cells (PBMCs), obtained at new diagnosis, from a patient treated with antithyroid drugs. These receptors all stem from a young man with Graves disease.

J is TRBJ2-3 and V is TRBV5-5; TRBD2 aligns across 7 bases. This CDR3 contains 18 residues. Looked up from germline, CDR1 is SGHKS and CDR2 is YYEKEE (reference sequence). V was clipped by 0 bases and J by 2 bases; unmatched bases: 12. CDR3 sequence: CASSLEIWLAETTDTQYF. The CDR3 DNA reads TGTGCCAGCAGCTTGGAAATCTGGCTAGCGGAAACCACAGATACGCAGTATTTT.

This clonotype was seen more than once but under ten times. The chain recombines TRBV10-3 with TRBJ2-3; 10 bases align to TRBD1. Per the germline V gene, CDR1 is ENHRY and CDR2 is SYGVKD. Losses at the gene ends were 3 bases for V and 3 bases for J; bases not matched to a gene: 3. This CDR3 contains 15 residues. The CDR3 loop reads CAISEGGQGTDTQYF. The CDR3 DNA follows: TGTGCCATCAGTGAAGGGGGACAGGGGACAGATACGCAGTATTTT.

This clonotype has a handful of counts. This clone may be a read error of a much larger clone one base away. The chain recombines TRBV6-4 with TRBJ1-1, with D unresolved. This CDR3 is built from 14 residues. Germline assignment: CDR1 MRHNA and CDR2 SNTAGT. V was clipped by 5 bases and J by 0 bases, with 10 bases between them. The CDR3 region is CASSYPGVNTEAFF. CDR3 nucleotide sequence: TGTGCCAGCAGTTACCCCGGGGTGAACACTGAAGCTTTCTTT.

This clonotype was detected many times. The J gene is TRBJ2-7, the V gene TRBV7-9; D uncertain. The germline V and J ends were trimmed by 5 bases and 5 bases, with 16 bases remaining between them. This CDR3 region has 14 residues. Germline lookup yields CDR1 SEHNR and CDR2 FQNEAQ (reference sequence). Here the CDR3 DNA reads TGTGCCAGCAGCCGAACCCCTAGTGAGGACGAGCAGTACTTC. It specifies CASSRTPSEDEQYF.

This clonotype was seen only a few times. The chain links TRBV6-5 to TRBJ2-2, with 7 bases fitting TRBD1. The CDR3 runs to 17 residues. Trimming took 4 bases from V and 4 from J; bases not matched to a gene: 12. Germline lookup yields CDR1 MNHEY and CDR2 SVGAGI. The CDR3 sequence is CASSSVYSGQSTGELFF. DNA for the CDR3: TGTGCCAGCAGTTCAGTTTATTCGGGACAGAGCACCGGGGAGCTGTTTTTT.

This clonotype was seen at least ten times. For the CDR3, the DNA is TGTGCCAGCAGTAGGGGACGGCCCCAGCATTTT. This codes for CASSRGRPQHF. The chain combines TRBV6-1 with TRBJ1-5, with a weak D call TRBD1 (5 bases). The CDR3 contains 11 residues. Germline-derived CDR1 and CDR2 are MNHNS and SASEGT. Trimming stripped 5 bases from V and 9 bases from J, with 8 bases between.